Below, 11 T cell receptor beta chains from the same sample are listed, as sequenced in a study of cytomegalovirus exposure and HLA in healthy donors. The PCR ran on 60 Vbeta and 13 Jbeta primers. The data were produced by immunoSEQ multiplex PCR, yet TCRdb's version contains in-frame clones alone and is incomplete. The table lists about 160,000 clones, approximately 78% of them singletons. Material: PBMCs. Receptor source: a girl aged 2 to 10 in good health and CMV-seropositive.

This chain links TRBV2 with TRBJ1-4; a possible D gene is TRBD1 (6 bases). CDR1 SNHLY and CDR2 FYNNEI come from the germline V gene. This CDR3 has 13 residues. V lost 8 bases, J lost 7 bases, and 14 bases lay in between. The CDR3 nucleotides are TGTGCCAGCGGGGAGGGGGTTGCTGAAAAACTGTTTTTT. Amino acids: CASGEGVAEKLFF.

The CDR3 region has the DNA TGTGCCTGGAGAAGCGGGATTTTCTCCTACGAGCAGTACTTC. Encoded protein: CAWRSGIFSYEQYF. V usage is TRBV30 and J usage is TRBJ2-7; TRBD2 agrees at 7 bases. V lost 3 bases, J lost 0 bases, and 5 bases stayed unmatched. Germline CDR1 and CDR2: GTSNPN and SVGIG (reference sequence). The CDR3 has 14 amino acids.

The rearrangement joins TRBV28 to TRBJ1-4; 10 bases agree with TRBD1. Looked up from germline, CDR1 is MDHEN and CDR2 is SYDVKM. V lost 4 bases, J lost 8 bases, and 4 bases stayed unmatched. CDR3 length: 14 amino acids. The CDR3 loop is CASSSGTGVEKLFF. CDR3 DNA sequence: TGTGCCAGCAGTTCCGGGACAGGGGTAGAAAAACTGTTTTTT.

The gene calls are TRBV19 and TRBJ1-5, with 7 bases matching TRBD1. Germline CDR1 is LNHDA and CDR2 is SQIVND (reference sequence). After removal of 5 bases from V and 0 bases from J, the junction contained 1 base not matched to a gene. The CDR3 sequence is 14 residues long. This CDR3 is CASSDRVSNQPQHF. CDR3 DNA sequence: TGTGCCAGTAGTGACAGGGTTAGCAATCAGCCCCAGCATTTT.

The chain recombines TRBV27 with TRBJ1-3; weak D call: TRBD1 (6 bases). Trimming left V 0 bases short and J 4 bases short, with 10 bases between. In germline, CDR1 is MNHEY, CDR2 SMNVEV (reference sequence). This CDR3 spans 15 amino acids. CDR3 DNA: TGTGCCAGCAGTTTATCAAGAGGGACAGGAAACACCATATATTTT. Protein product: CASSLSRGTGNTIYF.

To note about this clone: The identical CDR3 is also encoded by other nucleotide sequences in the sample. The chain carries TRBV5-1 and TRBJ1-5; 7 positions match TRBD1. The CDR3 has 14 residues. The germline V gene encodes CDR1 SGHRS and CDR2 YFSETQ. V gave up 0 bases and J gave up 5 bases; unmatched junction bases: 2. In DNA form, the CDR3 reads TGCGCCAGCAGCTTGGGGACAGGTGATCAGCCCCAGCATTTT. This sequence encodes CASSLGTGDQPQHF.

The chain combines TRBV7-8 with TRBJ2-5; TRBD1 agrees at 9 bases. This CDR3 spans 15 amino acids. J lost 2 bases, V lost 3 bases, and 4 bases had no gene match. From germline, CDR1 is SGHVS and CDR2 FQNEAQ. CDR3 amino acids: CASSLDRGGQETQYF. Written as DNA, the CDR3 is TGTGCCAGCAGCTTGGACAGGGGAGGACAAGAGACCCAGTACTTC.

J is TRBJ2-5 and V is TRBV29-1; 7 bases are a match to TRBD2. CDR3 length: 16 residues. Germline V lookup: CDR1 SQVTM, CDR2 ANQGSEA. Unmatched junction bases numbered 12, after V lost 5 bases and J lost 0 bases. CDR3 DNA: TGCAGCGTTAAGGGCGGGAGACCCCAGTACCAAGAGACCCAGTACTTC. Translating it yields CSVKGGRPQYQETQYF.

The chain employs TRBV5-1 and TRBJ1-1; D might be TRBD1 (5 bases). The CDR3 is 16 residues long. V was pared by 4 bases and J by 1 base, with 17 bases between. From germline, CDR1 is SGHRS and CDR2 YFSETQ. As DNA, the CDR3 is TGCGCCAGCAGCCCGTGGGTCGGGGGAAGGAACACTGAAGCTTTCTTT. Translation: CASSPWVGGRNTEAFF.

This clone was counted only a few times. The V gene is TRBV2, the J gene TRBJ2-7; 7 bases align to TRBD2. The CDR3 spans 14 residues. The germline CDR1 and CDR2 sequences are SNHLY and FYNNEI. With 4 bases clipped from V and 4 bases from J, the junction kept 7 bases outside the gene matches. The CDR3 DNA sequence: TGTGCCAGCAGTGGCCGACTAGCCAGATACGAGCAGTACTTC. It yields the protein CASSGRLARYEQYF.

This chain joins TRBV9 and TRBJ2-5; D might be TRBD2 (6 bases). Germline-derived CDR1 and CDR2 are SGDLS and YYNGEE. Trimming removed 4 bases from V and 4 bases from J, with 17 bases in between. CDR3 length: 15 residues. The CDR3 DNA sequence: TGTGCCAGCAGCCCCACCGGGACTGGCGGAGAGACCCAGTACTTC. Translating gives CASSPTGTGGETQYF. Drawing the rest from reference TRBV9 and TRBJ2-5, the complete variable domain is DSGVTQTPKHLITATGQRVTLRCSPRSGDLSVYWYQQSLDQGLQFLIQYYNGEERAKGNILERFSAQQFPDLHSELNLSSLELGDSALYFCASSPTGTGGETQYFGPGTRLLVL.